A selection of T cell receptor beta chains follows, all from one sample in a study of CD8 T cells in ankylosing spondylitis. Each CDR3 protein gets one entry after TCRdb re-called the 5' RACE reads with MiXCR. Of 220,000 or so distinct CDR3 sequences listed, roughly 10% are singletons. Material: blood, either unsorted or a sorted T cell fraction (not recorded which). The receptor source for this set is a male donor with ankylosing spondylitis or in good health (not recorded which). Each CDR3 is given with its conserved first and last residue. D genes are given only for firm matches.

j_gene: TRBJ2-7; d_gene: TRBD2; len: 15; v_gene: TRBV5-1; CDR3aa: CASSHSGTSGYEQYF
j_gene: TRBJ1-5; d_gene: TRBD1; len: 15; v_gene: TRBV9; CDR3aa: CASSPGTGSNQPQHF
j_gene: TRBJ1-4; d_gene: .; len: 14; v_gene: TRBV20-1; CDR3aa: CSALQGPANEKLFF
j_gene: TRBJ2-3; d_gene: TRBD2; len: 15; v_gene: TRBV19; CDR3aa: CASSTYSSGDDTQYF
j_gene: TRBJ2-3; d_gene: TRBD2; len: 18; v_gene: TRBV11-2; CDR3aa: CASSLVPSGGGSQDTQYF
j_gene: TRBJ1-1; d_gene: .; len: 14; v_gene: TRBV2; CDR3aa: CASRTSVSNTEAFF
j_gene: TRBJ1-1; d_gene: .; len: 13; v_gene: TRBV20-1; CDR3aa: CSSRTSWTTEAFF
j_gene: TRBJ1-1; d_gene: .; len: 15; v_gene: TRBV7-3; CDR3aa: CASSPGRTGNTEAFF
j_gene: TRBJ2-7; d_gene: TRBD1; len: 16; v_gene: TRBV25-1; CDR3aa: CASSEYGGTGTYEQYF
j_gene: TRBJ2-2; d_gene: .; len: 15; v_gene: TRBV7-9; CDR3aa: CASSVGLPGAGELFF
j_gene: TRBJ2-7; d_gene: .; len: 12; v_gene: TRBV18; CDR3aa: CASSDENYEQYF
j_gene: TRBJ1-1; d_gene: .; len: 13; v_gene: TRBV20-1; CDR3aa: CSARSRMNTEAFF
j_gene: TRBJ2-1; d_gene: .; len: 12; v_gene: TRBV29-1; CDR3aa: CSVAQGPNEQFF
j_gene: TRBJ1-2; d_gene: .; len: 14; v_gene: TRBV27; CDR3aa: CASSLEAGNYGYTF
j_gene: TRBJ2-1; d_gene: TRBD2; len: 16; v_gene: TRBV24-1; CDR3aa: CATSDDLAGGPDEQFF
j_gene: TRBJ2-7; d_gene: .; len: 16; v_gene: TRBV20-1; CDR3aa: CSARRPSWPPNYEQYF
j_gene: TRBJ2-5; d_gene: .; len: 12; v_gene: TRBV20-1; CDR3aa: CSARDDRETQYF
j_gene: TRBJ2-5; d_gene: .; len: 14; v_gene: TRBV18; CDR3aa: CASSPPGPAETQYF
j_gene: TRBJ2-3; d_gene: TRBD1; len: 15; v_gene: TRBV7-3; CDR3aa: CASSLGQGLTDTQYF
j_gene: TRBJ1-2; d_gene: .; len: 14; v_gene: TRBV6-1; CDR3aa: CASSETADNYGYTF
j_gene: TRBJ2-3; d_gene: TRBD2; len: 16; v_gene: TRBV18; CDR3aa: CASSPPGTSLPEGQYF
j_gene: TRBJ2-6; d_gene: .; len: 16; v_gene: TRBV5-1; CDR3aa: CASSNRQVSGANVLTF
j_gene: TRBJ1-6; d_gene: .; len: 12; v_gene: TRBV20-1; CDR3aa: CSDGDLNSPLHF
j_gene: TRBJ2-3; d_gene: .; len: 16; v_gene: TRBV9; CDR3aa: CASSVRGDPSTDTQYF
j_gene: TRBJ1-2; d_gene: .; len: 13; v_gene: TRBV7-2; CDR3aa: CASSLNSPYGYTF
j_gene: TRBJ2-2; d_gene: .; len: 15; v_gene: TRBV20-1; CDR3aa: CSASHPRASTGELFF
j_gene: TRBJ1-6; d_gene: TRBD1; len: 17; v_gene: TRBV12-3/TRBV12-4; CDR3aa: CASMAPGQGSYNSPLHF
j_gene: TRBJ2-2; d_gene: TRBD2; len: 16; v_gene: TRBV29-1; CDR3aa: CSAASLGLAGTGELFF
j_gene: TRBJ2-2; d_gene: TRBD2; len: 13; v_gene: TRBV20-1; CDR3aa: CSAAGGPDGELFF
j_gene: TRBJ2-7; d_gene: .; len: 17; v_gene: TRBV11-2; CDR3aa: CASSLDLGQGPTYEQYF
j_gene: TRBJ2-3; d_gene: TRBD2; len: 20; v_gene: TRBV5-1; CDR3aa: CASSLALLFSGGRSTDTQYF
j_gene: TRBJ1-2; d_gene: .; len: 15; v_gene: TRBV28; CDR3aa: CASSTAGTQNYGYTF
j_gene: TRBJ1-2; d_gene: TRBD1; len: 15; v_gene: TRBV5-5; CDR3aa: CASSAGQGEQYGYTF
j_gene: TRBJ2-3; d_gene: TRBD2; len: 14; v_gene: TRBV12-3/TRBV12-4; CDR3aa: CASKPGLAPDTQYF
j_gene: TRBJ2-2; d_gene: TRBD2; len: 14; v_gene: TRBV10-3; CDR3aa: CAISSLAETGELFF
j_gene: TRBJ2-5; d_gene: .; len: 15; v_gene: TRBV27; CDR3aa: CASSSIRGAQETQYF
j_gene: TRBJ2-1; d_gene: .; len: 15; v_gene: TRBV3-1; CDR3aa: CASSRAGNSYNEQFF
j_gene: TRBJ1-2; d_gene: .; len: 15; v_gene: TRBV12-3/TRBV12-4; CDR3aa: CASTPSGGRNYGYTF
j_gene: TRBJ1-1; d_gene: TRBD1; len: 13; v_gene: TRBV12-3/TRBV12-4; CDR3aa: CASTRDREAEAFF
j_gene: TRBJ2-1; d_gene: TRBD2; len: 13; v_gene: TRBV5-1; CDR3aa: CASSGQGLAEEFF
j_gene: TRBJ2-2; d_gene: TRBD1; len: 16; v_gene: TRBV10-3; CDR3aa: CAISKAGGSNTGELFF
j_gene: TRBJ1-1; d_gene: .; len: 16; v_gene: TRBV6-5; CDR3aa: CASSYSVRGLNTEAFF
j_gene: TRBJ2-7; d_gene: .; len: 13; v_gene: TRBV2; CDR3aa: CASITQSSYEQYF
j_gene: TRBJ1-1; d_gene: .; len: 13; v_gene: TRBV7-8; CDR3aa: CASSLWPGTEAFF
j_gene: TRBJ2-3; d_gene: .; len: 17; v_gene: TRBV11-3; CDR3aa: CASSLDPRLGITDTQYF
j_gene: TRBJ2-7; d_gene: .; len: 13; v_gene: TRBV6-1; CDR3aa: CASRDPGRDEQYF
j_gene: TRBJ2-1; d_gene: TRBD1; len: 15; v_gene: TRBV27; CDR3aa: CASSFDRGSYNEQFF